The 15 T cell receptor beta chains in this list originate from one sample, sequenced in a study of low-dose radiotherapy and immunotherapy resistance in tumors. Time point in this sample: after trial treatment. Treatment here: LDRT plus nivolumab, ipilimumab, low-dose cyclophosphamide and aspirin (RACIN trial). With TRAV- and TRBV-specific primers, first-strand cDNA was made, covering the alpha and beta chains. For amplifying TCRs, the PCR ran for about 22 cycles with Phusion, which was used together with a constant-region primer and the adapter on the V primers. TCRdb itself ran the reads through MiXCR, one entry per CDR3 protein. The sample lists 100,000 or so distinct CDR3 sequences; under 25% were seen once. Source: PBMCs, taken after low-dose radiotherapy plus immunotherapy. The origin of the receptors is a male donor with prostate cancer.

In its sample, this clonotype was seen many times. V gene TRBV7-2 combines with J gene TRBJ2-5, with D tentatively TRBD1 (6 bases). The CDR3 has 14 amino acids. V lost 5 bases and J 4 bases, leaving 14 bases between the germline ends. Germline lookup yields CDR1 SGHTA and CDR2 FQGNSA. Written as DNA, the CDR3 is TGTGCCAGCAGCACGCGGACAGTAAGAGAGACCCAGTACTTC. This encodes CASSTRTVRETQYF.

This clonotype showed up many times. The CDR3 DNA is TGTGCCAGCAGCCGCCCGGGGAACCCTCAAGAGACCCAGTACTTC. Protein product: CASSRPGNPQETQYF. V gene TRBV5-4 combines with J gene TRBJ2-5; maybe TRBD2 (5 bases). The V and J ends lost 4 bases and 2 bases respectively, with 15 bases between them. The CDR3 runs 15 residues. Germline V gene data show CDR1 as SGHNT and CDR2 as YYREEE (reference sequence). The full variable domain, its missing parts supplied by reference TRBV5-4 and TRBJ2-5, is ETGVTQSPTHLIKTRGQQVTLRCSSQSGHNTVSWYQQALGQGPQFIFQYYREEENGRGNFPPRFSGLQFPNYSSELNVNALELDDSALYLCASSRPGNPQETQYFGPGTRLLVL.

This clonotype came up many times. This chain joins TRBV5-1 and TRBJ2-2; D might be TRBD1 (6 bases). CDR1 is SGHRS, CDR2 YFSETQ, per germline. This CDR3 is 16 amino acids long. Trimming pared 3 bases from V and 0 bases from J, leaving 12 bases between. The CDR3 DNA reads TGCGCCAGCAGCTCCACTACAGGGTCGAACACCGGGGAGCTGTTTTTT. It specifies CASSSTTGSNTGELFF.

In this sample, this clonotype turned up many times. At one end the junction does not follow the germline gene, possibly because of a read error. The chain employs TRBV5-4 and TRBJ2-1, with 14 bases matching TRBD2. This CDR3 is 14 amino acids long. Germline CDR1 SGHNT, CDR2 YYREEE (reference sequence). DNA for the CDR3: TGTGCCAGCAGCTTTGAAGGACTAGCGGGGGGCGGGGTCTTC. Translation gives CASSFEGLAGGGVF.

This clonotype was seen repeatedly, ten times or more. The V call is TRBV9, the J call TRBJ2-1, with D possibly matching TRBD2 (6 bases). The CDR3 extends over 14 amino acids. CDR1 and CDR2 (germline): SGDLS, YYNGEE. V lost 0 bases and J 6 bases, leaving 10 bases between the germline ends. CDR3: CASSVAGVTNEQFF. The CDR3, as DNA: TGTGCCAGCAGCGTAGCGGGGGTAACCAATGAGCAGTTCTTC.

The sample holds many counts of this clonotype. The rearrangement uses TRBV5-6 and TRBJ2-4, with TRBD2 matching over 7 bases. CDR1 is SGHDT, CDR2 YYEEEE, per germline. The junction had 9 bases not matched to a gene; V was cut back by 3 bases and J by 0 bases. The CDR3 loop spans 17 amino acids. CDR3 DNA sequence: TGTGCCAGCAGCTCGCCCTGGGGGGGGGAAGCCAAAAACATTCAGTACTTC. Its translation is CASSSPWGGEAKNIQYF.

The CDR3 region is CASSLAGTGMNTEAFF. The CDR3 nucleotides read TGTGCCAGCAGCTTGGCTGGGACAGGGATGAACACTGAAGCTTTCTTT. The rearrangement links TRBV5-6 to TRBJ1-1; 9 bases are a match to TRBD1. CDR1 and CDR2 from the germline V gene are SGHDT and YYEEEE. This CDR3 has 16 amino acids. V trimming: 0 bases; J trimming: 0 bases; junction bases outside the gene matches: 3. Full variable domain (missing parts from reference TRBV5-6 and TRBJ1-1): DAGVTQSPTHLIKTRGQQVTLRCSPKSGHDTVSWYQQALGQGPQFIFQYYEEEERQRGNFPDRFSGHQFPNYSSELNVNALLLGDSALYLCASSLAGTGMNTEAFFGQGTRLTVV.

This clonotype was counted at least ten times. The chain links TRBV27 to TRBJ2-1; tentatively, D is TRBD2 (6 bases). V was cut by 1 base and J by 10 bases, with 14 bases left in between. This CDR3 has 14 residues. Per the germline V gene, CDR1 is MNHEY and CDR2 is SMNVEV (reference sequence). The CDR3, as DNA: TGTGCCAGCAGTTTATATGGTAGCGGTGACGAGCAGTTCTTC. Translation: CASSLYGSGDEQFF.

This clonotype was detected a few times. The V gene is TRBV5-1, the J gene TRBJ1-5; D might be TRBD1 (5 bases). CDR3 length: 13 amino acids. V shed 5 bases and J shed 8 bases, with 14 bases lying between them. Germline values: CDR1 SGHRS, CDR2 YFSETQ. Here the CDR3 reads CASSQGPGEPQHF. The CDR3 DNA reads as TGCGCCAGCAGTCAGGGCCCTGGGGAGCCCCAGCATTTT.

This clonotype was recorded many times. V and J are TRBV12-3 or TRBV12-4 and TRBJ1-1, with D uncertain. V was pared by 3 bases and J by 0 bases, with 17 bases between. The CDR3 extends over 17 amino acids. This CDR3 is CASSFPWAETMNTEAFF. The CDR3 nucleotides read TGTGCCAGCAGTTTCCCGTGGGCCGAAACCATGAACACTGAAGCTTTCTTT.

V is TRBV13 and J is TRBJ2-5, with 8 bases that match TRBD1. This CDR3 comprises 16 residues. The V gene end was trimmed by 5 bases and the J gene end by 5 bases; junction bases not matched to a gene: 13. CDR1 is PRHDT, CDR2 FYEKMQ, per germline (reference sequence). CDR3 DNA: TGTGCCAGCAGCGGAGGGACAGGCAAGAGGGGGGAGACCCAGTACTTC. It specifies CASSGGTGKRGETQYF.

V is TRBV12-3 or TRBV12-4 and J is TRBJ1-5, with D tentatively TRBD1 (6 bases). Trimming stripped 7 bases from V and 6 bases from J, with 25 bases between. The CDR3 is 17 amino acids. The CDR3 DNA sequence: TGTGCCAGCACCCCTGGGGGCATCAGGGTATCGAGTCAGCCCCAGCATTTT. This sequence encodes CASTPGGIRVSSQPQHF.

This clonotype was seen ten or more times. Here the CDR3 DNA reads TGCAGTGCTAGGGGCTTGGTGGGGACGCCCTACGAGCAGTACTTC. Its protein product is CSARGLVGTPYEQYF. V gene TRBV20-1 combines with J gene TRBJ2-7, with D perhaps TRBD1 or TRBD2 (5 bases each). Germline V gene lookup returns CDR1 DFQATT and CDR2 SNEGSKA (reference sequence). This CDR3 comprises 15 residues. Deletions cut 3 bases from V and 2 bases from J, with 17 bases between.

Details on this clonotype: A far larger clone is a single base away, which makes a read error likely. The rearrangement joins TRBV5-3 to TRBJ2-1, with 7 bases that match TRBD2. TRBV5-3 is an ORF, and what it does is uncertain. CDR3 length equals 16 residues. Trimming at V came to 8 bases and at J to 7 bases, leaving 18 bases not matched to a gene. In DNA, the CDR3 is TGTGCCAGCAGCAGCGGAGCGGGGACCCCCTTGAATGAGCAGTTCTTC. Encoded protein: CASSSGAGTPLNEQFF.

This clonotype was picked up a small number of times. The chain joins TRBV6-1 to TRBJ1-1; 7 positions match TRBD1. Germline V CDR1 and CDR2: MNHNS, SASEGT. V was pared by 5 bases and J by 1 base, with 4 bases of the junction left unmatched. The CDR3 consists of 14 residues. Written as DNA, the CDR3 is TGTGCCAGCAGTTACAGGGGAGGGAACACTGAAGCTTTCTTT. This gives the protein CASSYRGGNTEAFF.